This entry features one T cell receptor (beta chain) sequence. This record belongs to a study of shared clonotypes between healthy human individuals. The germline V gene encodes CDR1 MDHEN and CDR2 SYDVKM. CDR3 size: 15 residues. V was cut by 6 bases and J by 7 bases, with 22 bases left in between. Each subset's genomic DNA was shared equally among a number of immunoSEQ plates. Sequencing was performed with immunoSEQ multiplex PCR; in TCRdb, only in-frame clones are kept and a portion is missing. The sample yields about 670,000 clones, roughly 78% seen once. V usage is TRBV28 and J usage is TRBJ2-7, with D perhaps TRBD1 (6 bases). This receptor was taken from a woman in her twenties or thirties in good health. The sequencing input was memory CD4+ T cells sorted from blood. Sample subset: CD45RA-negative fraction. The CDR3 protein is CASRTPGHAAGEQYF. CDR3 DNA: TGTGCCAGCAGGACACCGGGACACGCAGCCGGGGAGCAGTACTTC.